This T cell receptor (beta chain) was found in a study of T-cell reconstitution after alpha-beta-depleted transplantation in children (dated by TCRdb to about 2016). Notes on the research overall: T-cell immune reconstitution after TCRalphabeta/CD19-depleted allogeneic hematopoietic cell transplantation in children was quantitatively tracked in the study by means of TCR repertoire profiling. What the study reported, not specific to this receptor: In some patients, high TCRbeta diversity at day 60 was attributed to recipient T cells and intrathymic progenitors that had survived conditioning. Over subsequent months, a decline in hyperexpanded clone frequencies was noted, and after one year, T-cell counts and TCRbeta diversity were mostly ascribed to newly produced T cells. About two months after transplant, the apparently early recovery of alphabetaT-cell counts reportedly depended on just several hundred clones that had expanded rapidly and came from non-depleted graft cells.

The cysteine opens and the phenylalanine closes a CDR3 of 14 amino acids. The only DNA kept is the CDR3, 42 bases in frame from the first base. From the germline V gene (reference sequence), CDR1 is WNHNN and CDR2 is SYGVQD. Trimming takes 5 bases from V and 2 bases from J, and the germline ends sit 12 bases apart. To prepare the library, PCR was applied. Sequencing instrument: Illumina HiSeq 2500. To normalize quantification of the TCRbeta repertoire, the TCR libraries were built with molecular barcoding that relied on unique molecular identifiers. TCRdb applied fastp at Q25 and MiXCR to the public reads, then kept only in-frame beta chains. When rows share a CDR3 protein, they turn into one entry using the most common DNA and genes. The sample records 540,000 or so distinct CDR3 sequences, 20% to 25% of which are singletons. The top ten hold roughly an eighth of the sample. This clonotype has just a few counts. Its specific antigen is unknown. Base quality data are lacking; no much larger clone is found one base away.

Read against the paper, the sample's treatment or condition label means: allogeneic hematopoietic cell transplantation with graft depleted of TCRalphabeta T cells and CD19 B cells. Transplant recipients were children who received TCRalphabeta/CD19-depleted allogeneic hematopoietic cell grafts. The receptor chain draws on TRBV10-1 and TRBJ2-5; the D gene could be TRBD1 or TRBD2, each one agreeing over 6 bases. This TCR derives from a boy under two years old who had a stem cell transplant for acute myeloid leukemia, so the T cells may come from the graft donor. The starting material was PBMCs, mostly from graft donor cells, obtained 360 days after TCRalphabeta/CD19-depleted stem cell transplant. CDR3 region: CASSKGGPQETQYF. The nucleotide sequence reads TGCGCCAGCAGTAAAGGGGGGCCTCAAGAGACCCAGTACTTC.